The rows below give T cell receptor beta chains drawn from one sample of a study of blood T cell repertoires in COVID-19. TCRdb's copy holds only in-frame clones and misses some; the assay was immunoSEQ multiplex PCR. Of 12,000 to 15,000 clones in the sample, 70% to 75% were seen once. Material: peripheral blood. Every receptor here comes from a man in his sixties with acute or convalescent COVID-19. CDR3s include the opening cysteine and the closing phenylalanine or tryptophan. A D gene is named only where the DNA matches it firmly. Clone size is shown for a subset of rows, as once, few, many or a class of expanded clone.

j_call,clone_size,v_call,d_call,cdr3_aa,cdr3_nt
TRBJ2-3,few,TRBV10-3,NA,CAIRKVTGQSTDTQYF,TGTGCCATCAGGAAGGTCACAGGACAAAGCACAGATACGCAGTATTTT
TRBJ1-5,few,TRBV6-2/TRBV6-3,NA,CASSYPGNSNQPQHF,TGTGCCAGCAGTTACCCGGGAAATAGCAATCAGCCCCAGCATTTT
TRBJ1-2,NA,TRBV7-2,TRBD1,CASSSTGTGGYTF,TGTGCCAGCAGCTCAACCGGGACAGGTGGCTACACCTTC
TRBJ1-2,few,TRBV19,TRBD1,CASSITRGQNGYTF,TGTGCCAGTAGTATCACTAGGGGGCAAAATGGCTACACCTTC
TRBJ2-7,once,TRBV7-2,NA,CASSLAQFNEQYF,TGTGCCAGCAGCTTAGCGCAGTTCAACGAGCAGTACTTC
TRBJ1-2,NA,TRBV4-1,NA,CASSQDATGGFYGYTF,TGCGCCAGCAGCCAAGATGCTACAGGTGGCTTCTATGGCTACACCTTC
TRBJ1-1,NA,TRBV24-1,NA,CATSAGGDNTEAFF,TGTGCCACCAGCGCCGGGGGTGACAACACTGAAGCTTTCTTT
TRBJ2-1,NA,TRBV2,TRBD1,CASTALGQGIDEQFF,TGTGCCAGTACAGCCCTGGGACAGGGTATCGATGAGCAGTTCTTC
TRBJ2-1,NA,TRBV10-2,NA,CASSESPVSSYNEQFF,TGCGCCAGCAGTGAGTCGCCAGTCAGCTCCTACAATGAGCAGTTCTTC
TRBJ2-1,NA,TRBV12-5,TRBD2,CASGLSPGLAGASSQGYNEQFF,TGTGCTAGTGGTTTGTCCCCGGGACTAGCGGGAGCCTCTTCCCAGGGGTACAATGAGCAGTTCTTC
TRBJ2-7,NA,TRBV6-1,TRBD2,CASSEVAGSSYEQYF,TGTGCCAGCAGTGAAGTAGCGGGGAGCTCCTACGAGCAGTACTTC
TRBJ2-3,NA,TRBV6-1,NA,CASSEALGGSTDTQYF,TGTGCCAGCAGTGAAGCGCTAGGCGGGAGCACAGATACGCAGTATTTT
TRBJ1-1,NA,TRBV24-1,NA,CATSGRGWNTEAFF,TGTGCCACCAGTGGAAGGGGATGGAACACTGAAGCTTTCTTT
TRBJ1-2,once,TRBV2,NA,CASSEAILLGGYTF,TGTGCCAGCAGTGAAGCAATACTATTGGGTGGCTACACCTTC
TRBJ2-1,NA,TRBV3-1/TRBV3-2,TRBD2,CASSQNPVGGGSYNEQFF,TGTGCCAGCAGCCAAAACCCCGTCGGGGGGGGCTCCTACAATGAGCAGTTCTTC
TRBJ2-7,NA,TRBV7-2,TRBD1,CASSKGQGVSYEQYF,TGTGCCAGCAGCAAGGGACAGGGGGTCTCCTACGAGCAGTACTTC
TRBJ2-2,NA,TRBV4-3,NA,CASSQDRVYTGELFF,TGCGCCAGCAGCCAAGATCGGGTGTACACCGGGGAGCTGTTTTTT
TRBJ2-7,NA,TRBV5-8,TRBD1,CASSHGQGTYEQYF,TGTGCCAGCAGCCACGGACAGGGAACCTACGAGCAGTACTTC
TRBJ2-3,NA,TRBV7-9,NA,CASSSYKDTQYF,TGTGCCAGCAGCTCATACAAAGATACGCAGTATTTT
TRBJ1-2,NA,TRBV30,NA,CAWSLFSSYGYTF,TGTGCCTGGAGCCTATTTTCATCCTATGGCTACACCTTC
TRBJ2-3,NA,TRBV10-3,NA,CAIGHSTDTQYF,TGTGCCATAGGACATAGCACAGATACGCAGTATTTT
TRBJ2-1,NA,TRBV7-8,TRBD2,CASSLAASGGMSAARQFF,TGTGCCAGCAGCTTAGCGGCTAGCGGGGGGATGAGCGCCGCCCGGCAGTTCTTC
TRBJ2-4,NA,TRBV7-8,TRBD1,CASSFSPGQGTPAAKNIQYF,TGTGCCAGCAGCTTTTCCCCGGGACAGGGGACCCCGGCAGCCAAAAACATTCAGTACTTC
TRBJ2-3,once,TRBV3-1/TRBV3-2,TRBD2,CASSPGTSGGRTDTQYF,TGTGCCAGCAGCCCAGGGACTAGCGGGGGGCGCACAGATACGCAGTATTTT
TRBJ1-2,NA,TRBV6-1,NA,CASSEDGGRGRGYGYTF,TGTGCCAGCAGTGAAGACGGGGGGAGGGGCCGCGGCTATGGCTACACCTTC
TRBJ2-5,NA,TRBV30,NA,CAWSRPGVGQETQYF,TGTGCCTGGTCTCGCCCGGGGGTGGGCCAAGAGACCCAGTACTTC
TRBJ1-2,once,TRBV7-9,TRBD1,CASSSQTGGFGYGYTF,TGTGCCAGCAGCTCCCAGACAGGGGGATTCGGCTATGGCTACACCTTC
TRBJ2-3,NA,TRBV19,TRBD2,CASSIGGVSTDTQYF,TGTGCCAGTAGTATTGGGGGGGTCAGCACAGATACGCAGTATTTT
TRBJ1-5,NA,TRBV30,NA,CACSSNSNQPQHF,TGTGCCTGCTCGAGTAATAGCAATCAGCCCCAGCATTTT
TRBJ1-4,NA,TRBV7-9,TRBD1,CASSSGTVGPVREKLFF,TGTGCCAGCAGCTCAGGGACAGTAGGCCCCGTTCGTGAAAAACTGTTTTTT
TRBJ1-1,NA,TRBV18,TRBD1,CASSPNGQGTEAFF,TGTGCCAGCTCACCTAACGGACAGGGCACTGAAGCTTTCTTT
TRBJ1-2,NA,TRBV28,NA,CASYSIRIYGYTF,TGTGCCAGCTACTCTATCCGTATCTATGGCTACACCTTC
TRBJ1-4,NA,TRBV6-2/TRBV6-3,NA,CASSPSNSNEKLFF,TGTGCCAGCAGCCCCTCCAACAGCAATGAAAAACTGTTTTTT
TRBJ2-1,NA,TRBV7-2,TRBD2,CASSAGLAKNNEQFF,TGTGCCAGCAGCGCGGGACTAGCAAAAAACAATGAGCAGTTCTTC
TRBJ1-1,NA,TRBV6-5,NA,CASRPLRGEAFF,TGTGCCAGCAGGCCCCTCAGGGGTGAAGCTTTCTTT
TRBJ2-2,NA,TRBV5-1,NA,CASSLGTGGTGELFF,TGCGCCAGCAGCTTGGGCACTGGAGGAACCGGGGAGCTGTTTTTT
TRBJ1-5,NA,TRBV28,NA,CASIRDRRFQPQHF,TGTGCCAGCATTCGAGACAGGCGGTTTCAGCCCCAGCATTTT
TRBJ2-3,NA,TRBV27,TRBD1,CASRTGGGSTDTQYF,TGTGCCAGCCGGACAGGGGGCGGGAGCACAGATACGCAGTATTTT
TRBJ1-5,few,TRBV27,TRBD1,CASSLGTDQPQHF,TGTGCCAGCAGTTTAGGGACAGATCAGCCCCAGCATTTT
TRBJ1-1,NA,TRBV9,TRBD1,CASSVVTGGGSTEAFF,TGTGCCAGCAGCGTAGTCACAGGGGGTGGGAGCACTGAAGCTTTCTTT
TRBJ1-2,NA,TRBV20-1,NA,CSLPGLYGYTF,TGCAGCCTACCAGGGCTTTATGGCTACACCTTC
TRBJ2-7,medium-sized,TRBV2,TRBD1,CASSEQGAPYEQYF,TGTGCCAGCAGTGAGCAGGGGGCGCCCTACGAGCAGTACTTC
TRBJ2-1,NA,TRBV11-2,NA,CVRARTGRGEQFF,TGTGTCAGGGCTCGGACAGGGAGGGGGGAGCAGTTCTTC
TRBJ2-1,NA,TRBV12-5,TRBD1,CASGIGTGNNEQFF,TGTGCTAGTGGTATAGGGACAGGGAACAATGAGCAGTTCTTC
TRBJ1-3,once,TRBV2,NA,CASVRETGNTIYF,TGTGCCAGCGTGAGGGAGACTGGAAACACCATATATTTT
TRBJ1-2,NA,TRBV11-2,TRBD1,CASSVGDRGIYGYTF,TGTGCCAGCAGCGTAGGGGACAGGGGTATCTATGGCTACACCTTC
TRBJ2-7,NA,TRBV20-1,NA,CSASSGHEQYF,TGCAGTGCTAGTAGCGGCCACGAGCAGTACTTC
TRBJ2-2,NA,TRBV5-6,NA,CASSLEQGSTGELFF,TGTGCCAGCAGCTTGGAGCAGGGTAGCACCGGGGAGCTGTTTTTT
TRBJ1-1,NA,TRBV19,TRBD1,CASRTGNVAEAFF,TGTGCCAGTAGGACAGGGAACGTCGCTGAAGCTTTCTTT
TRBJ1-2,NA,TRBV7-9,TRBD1,CASSSGWDRNGYTF,TGTGCCAGCAGCTCAGGCTGGGACAGGAATGGCTACACCTTC